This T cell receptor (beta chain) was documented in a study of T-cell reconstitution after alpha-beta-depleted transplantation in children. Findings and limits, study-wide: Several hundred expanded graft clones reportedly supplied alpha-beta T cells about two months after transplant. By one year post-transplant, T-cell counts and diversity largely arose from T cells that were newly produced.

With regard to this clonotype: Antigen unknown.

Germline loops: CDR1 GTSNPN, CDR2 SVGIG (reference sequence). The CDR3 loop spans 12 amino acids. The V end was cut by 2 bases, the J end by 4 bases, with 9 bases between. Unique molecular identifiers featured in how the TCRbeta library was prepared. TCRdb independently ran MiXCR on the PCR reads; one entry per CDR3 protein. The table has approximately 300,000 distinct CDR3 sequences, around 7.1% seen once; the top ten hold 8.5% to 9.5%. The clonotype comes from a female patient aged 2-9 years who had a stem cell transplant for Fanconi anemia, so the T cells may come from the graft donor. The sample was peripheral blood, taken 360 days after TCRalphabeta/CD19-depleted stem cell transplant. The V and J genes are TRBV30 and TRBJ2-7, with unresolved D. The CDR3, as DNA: TGTGCCTGGAGTAGGGATTCTTACGAGCAGTACTTC. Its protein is CAWSRDSYEQYF.